This record covers a single T cell receptor (beta chain). The table lists this clone with many counts. Its antigen is unknown. Base qualities are missing; no much larger clone stands one base away. The source of the sample is a study of blood T cell repertoires in COVID-19 (TCRdb year 2020). Regarding the study in general: Samples covering the acute and convalescent phases of COVID-19 were provided by collaborators in the United States, Italy and Spain. The samples were drawn from the first 160 participants of the ongoing ImmuneRACE study and from some 1,300 subjects provided by 6 global collaborators. Subjects who had been exposed to COVID-19, were actively infected with it, or had recovered from it provided the deeply sampled blood TCRbeta repertoires that made up the dataset. Nearly every sample came with metadata listing a de-identified subject ID, COVID-19 status, age in years and sex. The repertoires were made available in a free public database intended to serve as a resource for research on the immune response to SARS-CoV-2. HLA class I and class II types, where available, came from metadata supplied by the sample provider rather than from assay-based typing. The material from the prospective study consisted of cDNA or gDNA derived from T cells, B-cell-depleted T cells, or PBMCs.

One collaborating source in Seattle enrolled patients while the patients were actively infected and followed the patients over time throughout the course of disease. Whole blood was collected in K2EDTA tubes by collaborating institutions according to the institutions' own protocols. Collaborator samples were shipped for TCRbeta analysis as frozen whole blood, isolated PBMCs, or DNA extracted from either sample type. Taken from the germline V gene, the CDR1 and CDR2 loops are MGHRA and YSYEKL. There are 15 amino acids in the CDR3, from cysteine to phenylalanine inclusive. Only the CDR3 DNA is retained, 45 bases long and in frame from the first base. Relative to germline, V is missing 3 bases and J is missing 6 bases, with 8 bases of the junction outside any gene match. TCRbeta CDR3 regions were amplified from genomic DNA using the immunoSEQ Assay, a bias-controlled multiplex PCR. The study's own analysis went as follows. Nucleated cell counts per sample were estimated from amplification of reference gene primers within the assay. Sequence reads were collapsed and filtered to measure the absolute abundance of every unique TCRbeta CDR3 rearrangement. For each sample, productive Simpson clonality was calculated as the square root of Simpson's diversity index over productive rearrangements. TCRdb holds this immuneACCESS table with in-frame rearrangements only. Some clones are missing; in checked studies, unresolved V genes explain under half, and the rest has no known cause. V, J and clone size are taken as reported in that table, and D and trimming were inferred from the DNA itself. Within this sample are a few hundred thousand clones, with more than 80% of them counted one time only. Around 1.3% of the sample goes to the ten largest clones.

The study at large found these results: The amount of clinical and demographic metadata varied by source and participant and was provided uncurated.

This receptor was taken from a woman aged 25 to 39 with COVID-19, enrolled during active disease. The rearrangement joined TRBV4-1 to TRBJ2-7, and TRBD1 matches 10 of the central bases. Sequencing was carried out using peripheral blood. The DNA sequence is given as TGCGCCAGCAGCCAGTCCGGGACAGGGGTTGGCGAGCAGTACTTC. The translation is CASSQSGTGVGEQYF.